This TCR beta chain was sequenced during a study of T cells in Graves' hyperthyroidism and ophthalmopathy. RNA transcripts were the template for amplifying TCR beta CDR3 regions. HTBI primers drove first-round RT-PCR of the TCR CDR3. TCRdb itself ran the multiplex PCR reads through MiXCR, one entry per CDR3 protein. The sample lists 600,000 to 700,000 distinct CDR3 sequences, just under 45% occurring once. In its sample, this clonotype was seen many times. Germline CDR1 reads ENHRY; CDR2 reads SYGVKD. Trimming pared 3 bases from V and 1 base from J, leaving 6 bases between. The CDR3 has 13 amino acids.

This chain links TRBV10-3 with TRBJ1-2; no definite D call. Input material: peripheral blood or thyroid tissue (not recorded which). The source of this sequence is an adult man with Graves' disease, either hyperthyroidism or ophthalmopathy (not recorded which). The CDR3 DNA sequence: TGTGCCATCAGTGAACGGAGTAACTATGGCTACACCTTC. It encodes CAISERSNYGYTF.